These 15 T cell receptor beta chains originate from one sample sequenced in a study of graft-versus-host responses after intestinal transplantation. Graft material was processed, releasing intraepithelial and lamina propria lymphocytes. Measured with immunoSEQ multiplex PCR; TCRdb has only the in-frame clones, and not every one. The sample records about 6,400 clones, around four fifths being singletons. The material was ileum tissue, obtained 300 to 320 days after intestinal transplant. The receptors shown here come from a human patient who received an intestinal transplant, so some T cells may come from the graft donor.

V usage is TRBV28 and J usage is TRBJ1-5; 8 bases align to TRBD1. This CDR3 is 17 amino acids long. The germline gives CDR1 MDHEN, CDR2 SYDVKM. The junction had 8 bases not matched to a gene; V was cut back by 4 bases and J by 0 bases. CDR3: CASSSPVGTGSNQPQHF. The CDR3 nucleotides read TGTGCCAGCAGTTCCCCCGTTGGGACAGGTAGCAATCAGCCCCAGCATTTT.

This chain uses TRBV7-3 with TRBJ2-2; 7 positions agree with TRBD1. This CDR3 is 15 amino acids long. V shed 2 bases, J shed 1 base, and the junction held 1 base outside the gene matches. CDR1 and CDR2 (germline): SGHTA, FQGTGA. As DNA, the CDR3 is TGTGCCAGCAGCTTAGGGGACAGGAACACCGGGGAGCTGTTTTTT. It translates to CASSLGDRNTGELFF. Supplemented by reference TRBV7-3 and TRBJ2-2, the full variable domain reads GAGVSQTPSNKVTEKGKYVELRCDPISGHTALYWYRQSLGQGPEFLIYFQGTGAADDSGLPNDRFFAVRPEGSVSTLKIQRTERGDSAVYLCASSLGDRNTGELFFGEGSRLTVL.

This clone was seen only a few times. The chain couples TRBV9 to TRBJ2-1; D gene ambiguous. The CDR3 totals 13 residues. Trimming cost V 3 bases and J 10 bases, with 14 bases left between them. Germline lookup yields CDR1 SGDLS and CDR2 YYNGEE. Written as DNA, the CDR3 is TGTGCCAGCAGCGCGGCCCCAGAAGGCGAGCAGTTCTTC. Translating gives CASSAAPEGEQFF. The full variable domain, completed using reference TRBV9 and TRBJ2-1, is DSGVTQTPKHLITATGQRVTLRCSPRSGDLSVYWYQQSLDQGLQFLIQYYNGEERAKGNILERFSAQQFPDLHSELNLSSLELGDSALYFCASSAAPEGEQFFGPGTRLTVL.

V is TRBV28 and J is TRBJ2-1; D perhaps matches TRBD1 (5 bases). This CDR3 spans 13 amino acids. Germline V gene lookup returns CDR1 MDHEN and CDR2 SYDVKM. V was shortened by 8 bases and J by 10 bases, with 18 bases between the two germline ends. CDR3 amino acids: CASHPPGPGEQFF. CDR3 nucleotide sequence: TGTGCCAGCCACCCCCCAGGGCCAGGGGAGCAGTTCTTC.

The chain is built from TRBV12-2 and TRBJ2-5; TRBD1 is the table's D call and was not checked against the DNA. TRBV12-2 corresponds to a pseudogene. The CDR3 runs to 15 residues. CDR3 nucleotides: TGTGCAAGTCGCTGGGAAACAGGGAGCTTAGAGACCCAGTACTTC. Amino acids: CASRWETGSLETQYF.

This chain uses TRBV6-5 with TRBJ2-1; D could derive from TRBD1 or TRBD2 (6 bases each). CDR1 MNHEY and CDR2 SVGAGI come from the germline V gene. V was trimmed by 2 bases and J by 8 bases, leaving 13 bases between them. CDR3 length: 14 residues. The DNA for the CDR3 is TGTGCCAGCAGTTACCATCTGGGGGGCCATGAGCAGTTCTTC. It codes for CASSYHLGGHEQFF.

The rearrangement links TRBV7-3 to TRBJ2-2, with TRBD2 matching over 12 bases. Looked up from germline, CDR1 is SGHTA and CDR2 is FQGTGA. Unmatched junction bases numbered 1, after V lost 2 bases and J lost 3 bases. This CDR3 region has 16 residues. The CDR3 nucleotides read TGTGCCAGCAGCTTACTAGCGGGGGGGCACACCGGGGAGCTGTTTTTT. Its protein is CASSLLAGGHTGELFF.

The chain combines TRBV9 with TRBJ1-6, with 7 bases matching TRBD1. CDR1 SGDLS and CDR2 YYNGEE come from the germline V gene. This CDR3 is built from 16 residues. V trimming: 3 bases; J trimming: 9 bases; junction bases outside the gene matches: 12. CDR3 in amino acids: CASSAGQDAIRSPLHF. DNA of the CDR3: TGTGCCAGCAGCGCAGGACAGGACGCTATTCGTTCACCCCTCCACTTT.

This clone turned up a few times. This sequence joins TRBV5-1 and TRBJ2-7; 10 bases line up with TRBD1. Looked up from germline, CDR1 is SGHRS and CDR2 is YFSETQ. V was pared by 1 base and J by 4 bases, with 5 bases of the junction left unmatched. CDR3 length: 15 residues. This CDR3 reads CASSLLTGQGYEQYF. In nucleotides, the CDR3 is TGCGCCAGCAGCTTGCTTACGGGACAGGGGTACGAGCAGTACTTC.

This rearrangement joins TRBV10-2 to TRBJ2-3; tentative D call: TRBD2 (5 bases). V was shortened by 11 bases and J by 4 bases, with 19 bases between the two germline ends. CDR1 is WSHSY, CDR2 SAAADI, per germline. The CDR3 covers 14 residues. The CDR3 region is CAGGLPGSPDTQYF. Here the CDR3 DNA reads TGCGCCGGCGGACTGCCAGGATCGCCAGATACGCAGTATTTT.

This clone was detected only a few times. The genes are TRBV6-7 and TRBJ1-1; TRBD1 agrees at 9 bases. TRBV6-7 is filed as an ORF, its function uncertain. The CDR3 has 13 residues. Trimming at V came to 5 bases and at J to 6 bases, leaving 4 bases not matched to a gene. The DNA for the CDR3 is TGTGCCAGCAGTGACAGGGGGATGGCTGAAGCTTTCTTT. It yields the protein CASSDRGMAEAFF.

This rearrangement joins TRBV14 to TRBJ2-1; the match to TRBD2 covers 7 bases. The germline gives CDR1 SGHDN, CDR2 FVKESK. The junction had 8 bases not matched to a gene; V was cut back by 0 bases and J by 0 bases. This CDR3 comprises 18 residues. In DNA, the CDR3 is TGTGCCAGCAGCCAAGATTACGAGGGCGGGAGCTCCTACAATGAGCAGTTCTTC. Protein sequence: CASSQDYEGGSSYNEQFF.

This rearrangement joins TRBV6-1 to TRBJ2-6; no definite D call. Germline CDR1 and CDR2: MNHNS and SASEGT. This CDR3 contains 14 residues. V was trimmed by 7 bases and J by 2 bases, leaving 9 bases between them. The CDR3 spells CASNIQTGANVLTF. The CDR3 nucleotides read TGTGCCAGCAATATCCAGACTGGGGCCAACGTCCTGACTTTC.

With respect to this clone: The sample has other DNA sequences that encode this CDR3 too. The gene calls are TRBV7-8 and TRBJ1-5, with D perhaps TRBD1 (5 bases). The CDR3 sequence is 14 residues long. Germline lookup yields CDR1 SGHVS and CDR2 FQNEAQ. The germline V and J ends were trimmed by 2 bases and 1 base, with 6 bases remaining between them. DNA for the CDR3: TGTGCCAGCAGCTTACAGGGCAGCAATCAGCCCCAGCATTTT. The encoded protein is CASSLQGSNQPQHF.

This clone appeared once. The chain is built from TRBV6-6 and TRBJ2-5, with TRBD2 identical over 13 bases. Germline V gives CDR1 MNHNY, CDR2 SVGAGI (reference sequence). The trim removed 6 bases at V and 2 bases at J, leaving 6 bases unmatched. CDR3 length: 16 amino acids. The CDR3 loop reads CASRRTSGGDQETQYF. CDR3 DNA sequence: TGTGCCAGCAGAAGGACTAGCGGGGGAGATCAAGAGACCCAGTACTTC.